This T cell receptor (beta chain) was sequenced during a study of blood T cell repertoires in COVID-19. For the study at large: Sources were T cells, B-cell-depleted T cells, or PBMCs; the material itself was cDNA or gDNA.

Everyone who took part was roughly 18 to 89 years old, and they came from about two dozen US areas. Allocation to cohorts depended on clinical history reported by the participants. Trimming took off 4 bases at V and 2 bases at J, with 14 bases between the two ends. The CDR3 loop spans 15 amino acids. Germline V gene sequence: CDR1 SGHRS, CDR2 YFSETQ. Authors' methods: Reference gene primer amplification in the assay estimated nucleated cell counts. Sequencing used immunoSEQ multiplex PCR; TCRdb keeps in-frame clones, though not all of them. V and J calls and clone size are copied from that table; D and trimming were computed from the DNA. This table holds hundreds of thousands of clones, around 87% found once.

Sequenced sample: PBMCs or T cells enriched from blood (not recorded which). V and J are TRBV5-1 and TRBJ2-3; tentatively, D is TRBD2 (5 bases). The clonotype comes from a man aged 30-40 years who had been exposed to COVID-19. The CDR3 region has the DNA TGCGCCAGCAGCCCCCCCGGACTTGCCACAGATACGCAGTATTTT. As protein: CASSPPGLATDTQYF.